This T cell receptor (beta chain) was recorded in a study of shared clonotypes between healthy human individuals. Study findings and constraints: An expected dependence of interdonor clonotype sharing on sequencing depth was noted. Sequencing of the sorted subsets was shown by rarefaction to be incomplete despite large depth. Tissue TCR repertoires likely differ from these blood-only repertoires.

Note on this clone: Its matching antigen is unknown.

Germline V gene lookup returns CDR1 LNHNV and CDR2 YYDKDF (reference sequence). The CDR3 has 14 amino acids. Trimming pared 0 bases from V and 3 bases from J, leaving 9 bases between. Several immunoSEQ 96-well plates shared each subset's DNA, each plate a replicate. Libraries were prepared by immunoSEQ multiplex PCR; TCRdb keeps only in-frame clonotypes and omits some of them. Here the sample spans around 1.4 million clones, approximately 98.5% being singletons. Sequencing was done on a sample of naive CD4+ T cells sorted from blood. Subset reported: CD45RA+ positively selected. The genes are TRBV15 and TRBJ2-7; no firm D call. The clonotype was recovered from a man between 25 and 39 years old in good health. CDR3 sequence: CATSRDSRIYEQYF. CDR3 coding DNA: TGTGCCACCAGCAGAGATAGCAGAATCTACGAGCAGTACTTC.